These T cell receptor beta chains were read from a single sample in a study of vaccination and CD4 T cells after COVID-19. TCRdb used MiXCR to reprocess the PCR reads, holding one entry per CDR3 protein. The table lists some 21,000 distinct CDR3 sequences, roughly 44% of them singletons. The antigens for these receptors are not known. The sequences come from CD4+ T cells from blood, cultured in vitro, collected about 7 months after SARS-CoV-2 vaccination. These receptors all stem from a human donor who had recovered from COVID-19. Both conserved end residues are part of each CDR3. Each record gives: V gene, clone size, D gene, J gene, CDR3 protein, CDR3 DNA. A D gene is named only where the DNA matches it firmly. Expanded clones get a size class; other rows say once, few or many, or leave the size out.

TRBV19	NA	TRBD2	TRBJ2-1	CASSVEAGAYNEQFF	TGTGCCAGTAGTGTGGAAGCGGGAGCCTACAATGAGCAGTTCTTC
TRBV28	few	NA	TRBJ1-2	CASTRRAWPTF	TGTGCCAGCACCAGGCGGGCCTGGCCCACCTTC
TRBV2	NA	NA	TRBJ1-6	CASTTSGNSPLHF	TGTGCCAGCACCACGTCGGGTAATTCACCCCTCCACTTT
TRBV27	NA	NA	TRBJ2-1	CASHPWGASYNEQFF	TGTGCCAGCCACCCCTGGGGGGCATCCTACAATGAGCAGTTCTTC
TRBV19	NA	TRBD2	TRBJ2-1	CASSITSGLTYNEQFF	TGTGCCAGTAGTATCACTAGCGGATTGACCTACAATGAGCAGTTCTTC
TRBV6-1	NA	TRBD1	TRBJ1-1	CVTRGEQGHTEAFF	TGTGTGACCAGGGGGGAACAGGGGCACACTGAAGCTTTCTTT
TRBV6-5	NA	NA	TRBJ1-5	CASSYSRIGNQPQHF	TGTGCCAGCAGTTACTCGCGAATCGGCAATCAGCCCCAGCATTTT
TRBV7-9	NA	NA	TRBJ2-7	CASSASGTPYYEQYF	TGTGCCAGCAGCGCAAGCGGGACACCCTACTACGAGCAGTACTTC
TRBV6-1	NA	TRBD1	TRBJ1-5	CASSPTGDQPQHF	TGTGCCAGCAGCCCGACAGGGGACCAGCCCCAGCATTTT
TRBV15	NA	NA	TRBJ2-2	CATSRDHFSYTGELFF	TGTGCCACCAGCAGAGATCACTTCAGCTACACCGGGGAGCTGTTTTTT
TRBV7-2	large	NA	TRBJ2-3	CASSRRLTTDTQYF	TGTGCCAGCAGCCGGAGACTTACCACAGATACGCAGTATTTT
TRBV7-2	NA	NA	TRBJ2-7	CASSLGPGGEYEQYF	TGTGCCAGCAGCTTAGGCCCGGGGGGCGAATACGAGCAGTACTTC
TRBV27	NA	NA	TRBJ1-5	CASSSPGQPQHF	TGTGCCAGCAGTTCTCCGGGGCAGCCCCAGCATTTT
TRBV6-1	few	NA	TRBJ1-5	CASSESWGSNQPQHF	TGTGCCAGCAGTGAAAGCTGGGGTAGCAATCAGCCCCAGCATTTT
TRBV6-1	few	NA	TRBJ1-1	CASSGGGGYTEAFF	TGTGCCAGCAGTGGTGGGGGCGGGTACACTGAAGCTTTCTTT
TRBV28	NA	NA	TRBJ1-2	CASNSPWVANYGYTF	TGTGCCAGCAATTCTCCATGGGTAGCTAACTATGGCTACACCTTC
TRBV7-2	NA	TRBD2	TRBJ2-5	CASSTGLAGQETQYF	TGTGCCAGCAGCACTGGACTAGCAGGACAAGAGACCCAGTACTTC
TRBV27	once	NA	TRBJ2-2	CASSGAGTTNTGELFF	TGTGCCAGCAGTGGGGCCGGGACCACGAACACCGGGGAGCTGTTTTTT
TRBV28	NA	NA	TRBJ1-6	CASSLGGARGSPLHF	TGTGCCAGCAGTTTAGGGGGGGCCAGGGGCTCACCCCTCCACTTT
TRBV23-1	NA	TRBD2	TRBJ2-5	CASSLPGEGKKTQYF	TGCGCCAGCAGCCTCCCGGGGGAGGGGAAGAAAACCCAGTACTTC
TRBV20-1	NA	NA	TRBJ1-2	CSPPQNGGQYGYTF	TGCAGCCCTCCCCAAAATGGCGGTCAGTATGGCTACACCTTC
TRBV20-1	NA	TRBD2	TRBJ2-7	CSARDRGRRYEQYF	TGCAGTGCTAGAGATCGCGGGAGACGCTACGAGCAGTACTTC
TRBV18	NA	NA	TRBJ2-7	CASSQNSGASGSEQYF	TGTGCCAGCTCGCAGAATAGCGGAGCCTCCGGCTCCGAGCAGTACTTC
TRBV20-1	few	TRBD2	TRBJ2-7	CSAAGLARFSYEQYF	TGCAGTGCTGCCGGACTAGCGCGATTCTCCTACGAGCAGTACTTC
TRBV7-2	NA	TRBD1	TRBJ1-6	CASSSRGQGSPLHF	TGTGCCAGCAGCTCCAGGGGGCAAGGTTCACCCCTCCACTTT
TRBV28	once	TRBD2	TRBJ2-1	CASSITSGRMHEQFF	TGTGCCAGCAGTATCACTAGCGGGAGGATGCATGAGCAGTTCTTC
TRBV20-1	NA	TRBD2	TRBJ2-1	CSARPRLFSGTLFDEQFF	TGCAGTGCTAGACCTCGTTTGTTTAGCGGGACTTTGTTTGATGAGCAGTTCTTC
TRBV24-1	NA	NA	TRBJ2-1	CATSEALAPYNEQFF	TGTGCCACCAGTGAGGCTCTAGCCCCATACAATGAGCAGTTCTTC
TRBV28	few	TRBD2	TRBJ2-5	CASSTSVQETQYF	TGTGCCAGCAGTACTAGCGTACAAGAGACCCAGTACTTC
TRBV20-1	NA	NA	TRBJ1-1	CSASGQLTVNTEAFF	TGCAGTGCTAGCGGTCAGCTTACCGTGAACACTGAAGCTTTCTTT
TRBV7-8	NA	NA	TRBJ2-1	CASSTDRNNEQFF	TGTGCCAGCAGCACGGACAGAAACAATGAGCAGTTCTTC
TRBV11-1	NA	NA	TRBJ2-7	CASSLVFGAHAVLYF	TGTGCCAGCAGCTTAGTTTTCGGAGCCCACGCCGTTCTGTACTTC
TRBV6-5	NA	NA	TRBJ1-1	CASSYRAGYPGTEAFF	TGTGCCAGCAGTTACAGAGCAGGATACCCAGGGACTGAAGCTTTCTTT
TRBV18	NA	NA	TRBJ2-3	CASSPGWDLTDTQYF	TGTGCCAGCTCACCTGGCTGGGATCTCACAGATACGCAGTATTTT
TRBV20-1	NA	TRBD2	TRBJ2-7	CSASNPSGTYEQYF	TGCAGTGCTAGCAATCCTAGCGGTACCTACGAGCAGTACTTC
TRBV7-9	medium-sized	NA	TRBJ2-5	CASSPPSGVETQYF	TGTGCCAGCAGCCCCCCGTCGGGGGTAGAGACCCAGTACTTC
TRBV24-1	NA	NA	TRBJ2-1	CATSNGQSPTKQFF	TGTGCCACGAGTAATGGACAGTCGCCGACCAAGCAGTTCTTC
TRBV28	NA	TRBD1	TRBJ2-7	CASSSGTGYYEQYF	TGTGCCAGCAGCTCCGGGACAGGGTACTACGAGCAGTACTTC
TRBV20-1	few	NA	TRBJ2-5	CSAGETGTSRETQYF	TGCAGTGCCGGGGAAACCGGGACCTCACGGGAGACCCAGTACTTC
TRBV19	NA	NA	TRBJ1-2	CASSITVPRLDGYTF	TGTGCCAGTAGTATCACCGTTCCCAGGCTTGATGGCTACACCTTC
TRBV20-1	few	NA	TRBJ2-7	CSARAEGLYEQYF	TGCAGTGCTAGAGCGGAAGGGCTCTACGAGCAGTACTTC
TRBV7-3	few	TRBD2	TRBJ2-3	CASSLGTSGSGDTQYF	TGTGCCAGCAGCTTAGGGACTAGCGGGAGTGGGGATACGCAGTATTTT
TRBV15	few	NA	TRBJ2-6	CATSDRSSGANVLTF	TGTGCCACTTCGGACCGGTCCTCTGGGGCCAACGTCCTGACTTTC
TRBV7-3	NA	NA	TRBJ2-1	CASSPSPYNEQFF	TGTGCCAGCAGCCCGAGCCCCTACAATGAGCAGTTCTTC
TRBV7-2	few	TRBD2	TRBJ2-3	CASSSWTSGTDTQYF	TGTGCCAGCAGCTCTTGGACTAGCGGCACAGATACGCAGTATTTT
TRBV28	few	NA	TRBJ1-1	CASSDRNTEAFF	TGTGCCAGCAGCGACAGGAACACTGAAGCTTTCTTT
TRBV15	once	TRBD2	TRBJ2-5	CATSRAGGSETQYF	TGTGCCACCAGCAGGGCGGGAGGGTCAGAGACCCAGTACTTC
TRBV23-1	NA	NA	TRBJ2-7	CASSPRDDSYEQYF	TGCGCCAGCAGTCCCAGAGATGACTCCTACGAGCAGTACTTC